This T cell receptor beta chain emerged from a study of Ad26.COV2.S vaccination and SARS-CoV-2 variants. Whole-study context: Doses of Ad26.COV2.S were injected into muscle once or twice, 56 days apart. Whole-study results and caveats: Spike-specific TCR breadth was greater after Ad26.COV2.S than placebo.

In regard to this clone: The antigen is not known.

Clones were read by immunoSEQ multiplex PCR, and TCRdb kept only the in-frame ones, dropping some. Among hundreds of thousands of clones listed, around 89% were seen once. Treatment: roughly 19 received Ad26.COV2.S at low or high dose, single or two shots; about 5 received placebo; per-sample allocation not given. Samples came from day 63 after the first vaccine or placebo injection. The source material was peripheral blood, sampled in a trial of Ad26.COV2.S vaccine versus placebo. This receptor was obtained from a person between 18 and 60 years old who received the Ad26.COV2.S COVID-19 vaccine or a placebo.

This CDR3 reads CASSQEGNNEQFF. The DNA for the CDR3 is TGCGCCAGCAGCCAAGAAGGGAACAATGAGCAGTTCTTC. J is TRBJ2-1 and V is TRBV4-3; D not certain. The CDR3 loop spans 13 amino acids. V dropped 0 bases and J dropped 5 bases, with 5 bases sitting between them. CDR1 is LGHNA, CDR2 YSLEER, per germline.